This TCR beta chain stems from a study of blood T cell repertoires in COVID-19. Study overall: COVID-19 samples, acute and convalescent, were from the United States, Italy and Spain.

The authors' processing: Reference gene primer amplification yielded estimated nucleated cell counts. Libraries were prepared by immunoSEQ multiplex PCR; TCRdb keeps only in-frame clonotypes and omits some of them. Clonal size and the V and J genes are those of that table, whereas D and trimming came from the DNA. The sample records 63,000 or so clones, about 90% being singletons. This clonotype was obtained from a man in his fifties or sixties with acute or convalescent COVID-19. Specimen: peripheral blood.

CDR3: CASSLENSANQPQHF. Written as DNA, the CDR3 is TGCGCCAGCAGCTTGGAAAACAGTGCTAATCAGCCCCAGCATTTT. The chain links TRBV5-1 to TRBJ1-5; D is undetermined. This CDR3 is built from 15 residues. Trimming pared 0 bases from V and 4 bases from J, leaving 11 bases between. In germline, CDR1 is SGHRS, CDR2 YFSETQ.